This TCR beta chain was sequenced in a study of T-cell reconstitution after alpha-beta-depleted transplantation in children. Whole-study findings and limits: A year post-transplant, T-cell counts and diversity derived mostly from newly produced T cells. It was surviving recipient T cells and thymic progenitors that gave some patients high TCRbeta diversity at day 60.

The CDR3 contains 15 residues. Germline V lookup: CDR1 MGHRA, CDR2 YSYEKL. V gave up 1 base and J gave up 2 bases, with 8 bases separating them. This clonotype was picked up many times. Its specificity is not known. The authors prepared the TCRbeta library with unique molecular identifiers. TCRdb recomputed calls from the PCR reads with MiXCR, one row per CDR3 protein. The table lists about 160,000 distinct CDR3 sequences, approximately 10% of them singletons. V is TRBV4-1 and J is TRBJ1-4; D unclear. Here the sequenced sample was PBMCs, taken before TCRalphabeta/CD19-depleted stem cell transplant. This TCR was sampled from a boy aged 2-15 years with acute myeloid leukemia, due to receive a stem cell transplant. CDR3 amino acids: CASSQGARTNEKLFF. The CDR3 nucleotides are TGCGCCAGCAGCCAAGGCGCCAGGACTAATGAAAAACTGTTTTTT.